Listed below are T cell receptor beta chains from one sample, sequenced in a study of OX40 agonist ivuxolimab in advanced cancers. Assay used: immunoSEQ multiplex PCR; TCRdb lists only in-frame clones, some missing. The sample has some 100,000 clones; around four fifths are singletons. Material: CD4+ or CD8+ T cells sorted from blood, obtained in a trial of the OX40 agonist ivuxolimab. Receptors were obtained from an adult with an advanced solid tumor such as melanoma, head and neck, liver or kidney cancer. The conserved cysteine and the conserved F or W are not part of the CDR3 here. A D gene is named only where the DNA matches it firmly.

V gene,J gene,D gene,CDR3 protein
TRBV30,TRBJ1-2,-,AWSRDRPLGYT
TRBV19,TRBJ1-5,-,ASSIEGSGVSNQPQH
TRBV12-5,TRBJ1-1,TRBD1,ASGAGTGPRTTEAF
TRBV4-3,TRBJ2-7,-,ASSQDLRAGEQN
TRBV6-5,TRBJ1-5,-,ASSYFGGGEPQH
TRBV18,TRBJ2-3,-,ASSPSLTDTQY
TRBV6-5,TRBJ1-5,-,ASSQNNRVDQPQH
TRBV11-2,TRBJ2-5,-,ASSPGGDRAETQY
TRBV6-6,TRBJ1-2,-,ASSQTTDNYGYT
TRBV2,TRBJ1-2,-,ASRAVVTGGYT
TRBV19,TRBJ1-1,-,ASSIDGVTVNTEAF
TRBV5-6,TRBJ2-1,TRBD1,ASSPGRDRGVHEQF
TRBV11-2,TRBJ2-7,-,ASNSRGWEYEQY
TRBV27,TRBJ1-2,-,ASSLIRGPNYGYT
TRBV27,TRBJ1-5,-,ASSLDRYQPQH
TRBV27,TRBJ1-2,-,ASSSINRFGYT
TRBV7-2,TRBJ2-2,-,ATLTGLISTGELF
TRBV30,TRBJ2-3,-,AWSLPKGTQY
TRBV9,TRBJ1-1,TRBD1,ASSVGQGAGAF
TRBV25-1,TRBJ1-5,TRBD1,ASSGQGWNQPQH
TRBV7-2,TRBJ2-5,-,ASSWAGNQETQY
TRBV30,TRBJ2-2,-,AWSGSARTGELF
TRBV5-5,TRBJ1-5,-,ASSLQGQPQH